Included here is one T cell receptor beta chain sequence, with context. This sample stems from a study of blood T cell repertoires in COVID-19. For the study at large: Both acute and convalescent COVID-19 samples were obtained from the United States, Italy and Spain. Sources were T cells, B-cell-depleted T cells, or PBMCs; the material itself was cDNA or gDNA.

In the original processing: Amplification from reference gene primers served as the basis for estimated nucleated cell counts. Measured with immunoSEQ multiplex PCR; TCRdb has only the in-frame clones, and not every one. The V and J calls and the clone size are those of that table, but D and trimming were determined from the DNA. The sample yields roughly 200,000 clones, about 85% seen once. The CDR3 covers 15 residues. Germline V gene data show CDR1 as SGHAT and CDR2 as FQNNGV. V dropped 4 bases and J dropped 9 bases, with 16 bases sitting between them. This receptor was identified in a woman aged 80 or older with acute or convalescent COVID-19. The chain is built from TRBV11-2 and TRBJ1-6; D might be TRBD1 (6 bases). Sequencing was performed on peripheral blood. CDR3 sequence: CASSYQTGRISPLHF. CDR3 nucleotide sequence: TGTGCCAGCAGCTACCAGACAGGAAGGATTTCACCCCTCCACTTT.